These 8 T cell receptor beta chains originate from one sample sequenced in a study of cytomegalovirus exposure and HLA in healthy donors. Use of 60 Vbeta and 13 Jbeta primers characterized the PCR. Only in-frame clones appear in the TCRdb table, and some are missing; sequencing was by immunoSEQ multiplex PCR. The sample shows fewer than 250,000 clones, around 85% of them seen only once. The sequencing input was PBMCs. Receptors were obtained from a human donor in good health.

The rearrangement uses TRBV7-3 and TRBJ2-1; D remains unclear. This CDR3 is 13 amino acids long. Germline values: CDR1 SGHTA, CDR2 FQGTGA. V shed 8 bases and J shed 4 bases, with 12 bases lying between them. CDR3 nucleotides: TGTGCCAGCCGTCTAGATCTGTACAATGAGCAGTTCTTC. It encodes CASRLDLYNEQFF. Full variable domain (rest looked up from reference TRBV7-3 and TRBJ2-1): GAGVSQTPSNKVTEKGKYVELRCDPISGHTALYWYRQSLGQGPEFLIYFQGTGAADDSGLPNDRFFAVRPEGSVSTLKIQRTERGDSAVYLCASRLDLYNEQFFGPGTRLTVL.

This clone was detected a few times. The chain is built from TRBV6-7 and TRBJ2-5; TRBD2 matches at 13 bases. TRBV6-7 is annotated as an ORF whose role is uncertain. V shed 6 bases and J 5 bases; nucleotides not matched to a gene: 12. The CDR3 contains 17 residues. The CDR3 reads CASSPRLAGGGSETQYF. The CDR3 region has the DNA TGTGCCAGCAGCCCTCGACTAGCGGGAGGCGGTTCGGAGACCCAGTACTTC.

This chain uses TRBV27 with TRBJ2-7; 9 bases line up with TRBD1. Germline lookup yields CDR1 MNHEY and CDR2 SMNVEV (reference sequence). CDR3 size: 15 residues. The junction had 5 bases not matched to a gene; V was cut back by 5 bases and J by 0 bases. The CDR3 nucleotides read TGTGCCAGCAGTGGAGGGACAGGGCTCTCCTACGAGCAGTACTTC. Its translation: CASSGGTGLSYEQYF.

This chain joins TRBV29-1 and TRBJ2-5, with 8 bases fitting TRBD1. Looked up from germline, CDR1 is SQVTM and CDR2 is ANQGSEA. The CDR3 totals 17 residues. With 3 bases clipped from V and 2 bases from J, the junction kept 14 bases outside the gene matches. The CDR3 region is CSVDSPQYTGGQETQYF. The CDR3 bases are TGCAGCGTTGATTCGCCCCAGTACACAGGGGGGCAAGAGACCCAGTACTTC.

V is TRBV7-8 and J is TRBJ2-1; 7 bases are a match to TRBD2. The trim removed 5 bases at V and 3 bases at J, leaving 10 bases unmatched. This CDR3 comprises 16 residues. Germline lookup yields CDR1 SGHVS and CDR2 FQNEAQ. Here the CDR3 reads CASSLREGPFYNEQFF. The CDR3 DNA reads as TGTGCCAGCAGCCTGAGGGAGGGGCCCTTCTACAATGAGCAGTTCTTC.

In DNA form, the CDR3 reads TGTGCCAGCAGTGAAGCACAGATTAACTATGGCTACACCTTC. It encodes CASSEAQINYGYTF. The chain uses TRBV6-1 and TRBJ1-2; D is unclear. CDR1 MNHNS and CDR2 SASEGT come from the germline V gene. V was shortened by 0 bases and J by 1 base, with 6 bases between the two germline ends. CDR3 length equals 14 residues.

The chain joins TRBV4-1 to TRBJ1-1; a weak D match, TRBD1 (6 bases). Looked up from germline, CDR1 is MGHRA and CDR2 is YSYEKL. This CDR3 contains 14 residues. V was trimmed by 0 bases and J by 8 bases, leaving 13 bases between them. This CDR3 is CASSQDFRTAEAFF. The CDR3 nucleotides are TGCGCCAGCAGCCAAGACTTCAGGACAGCCGAAGCTTTCTTT.

The count of this clone is one. The rearrangement uses TRBV13 and TRBJ2-3; 8 nucleotides line up with TRBD1. CDR3 length: 16 residues. V lost 5 bases and J lost 6; bases outside the gene matches: 13. CDR1 PRHDT and CDR2 FYEKMQ come from the germline V gene (reference sequence). CDR3 in amino acids: CASSPRNQGARDTQYF. Written as DNA, the CDR3 is TGTGCCAGCAGCCCCCGAAACCAGGGGGCGCGGGATACGCAGTATTTT.